This T cell receptor (beta chain) was sequenced in a study of T cells in Graves' hyperthyroidism and ophthalmopathy (dated by TCRdb to the late 2010s). In the study overall: TCR V-J signatures able to tell the groups apart were searched for in a discovery cohort of 95 to 100 patients, of whom about 40 had Graves' ophthalmopathy and around 57 had stable Graves' hyperthyroidism. Prospective prediction of ophthalmopathy was tested in an independent validation cohort of 18 to 20 hyperthyroidism patients and some 17 patients who later progressed to ophthalmopathy. The roughly 100 discovery patients were randomly divided into training and test sets at a 7:3 ratio. Thyroid tissue and blood T-cell repertoires from more than five Graves' hyperthyroidism patients were also compared in the study. Once sampling was done, hyperthyroidism patients were given methimazole at a starting dose of 30 mg daily, whereas ophthalmopathy patients were given high-dose intravenous methylprednisolone. TCR Vbeta CDR3 sequencing of some 140 peripheral blood samples (about 45 ophthalmopathy, 75 to 85 hyperthyroidism and roughly 17 progressor patients) is reported in the paper. Study-wide findings and limitations: Most expanded thyroid clonotypes (frequency above 0.001) were also found in blood, which suggests that blood repertoires may mirror thyroid immune responses. Sample size was not statistically predetermined, and investigators were not blinded to group allocation. In cross-validation, a model built on a 13 V-J signature told ophthalmopathy apart from stable hyperthyroidism with 87.88% sensitivity and roughly 83% specificity, and in testing the same model reached 80%/75%. During validation, the model predicted progression to ophthalmopathy a median of around 7 months ahead of onset, with 70.59% sensitivity and about 75% specificity.

As for this clonotype: Which antigen it targets is not known. Base quality data are lacking; no much larger clone is found one base away.

Exclusion was applied to patients with uncontrolled infections, other autoimmune diseases, pregnancy or lactation. Diagnoses relied on clinical symptoms, serum thyroxine and TRAb, thyroid ultrasound and orbital computed tomography. Trizol reagent was used to extract total RNA, and RNA quality was then checked on an Agilent 2100 Bioanalyzer. Amplification of TCR beta CDR3 regions was carried out from RNA transcripts. The TCR CDR3 was subjected to a first round of RT-PCR using the HTBI primer set and the Qiagen OneStep RT-PCR kit. Libraries were constructed in a second round of multiplex PCR, after which size selection and purification were performed. The libraries were sequenced on an Illumina HiSeq2000 using paired-end 100 bp reads. Per the authors' processing: SOAPnuke was used to process the raw data, throwing out any read that contained adapters or uncalled bases, had a mean Phred below 15, or lacked an exact constant-primer or identifier match. COPE v1.2.5 was used to merge the high-quality paired reads, and each unique nucleotide sequence was defined as a clonotype. MiTCR v1.1 was used to align clonotypes to the IMGT TRBV, TRBD and TRBJ reference segments. The analysis was restricted to V-J combinations with a frequency above 0.0001, which together covered just over 99% of the repertoires. A TCS score was defined as the ratio between F50 (clonal expansion) and ExV (chaos), using BLOSUM62-based TCRdist between CDR3 peptides within each V-J. Welch's t-statistics and random forest reduced several hundred V-J features to 13, which were used in a naive Bayes classifier (R e1071). The similarity between thyroid and blood repertoires was quantified using the Morisita-Horn index. TCRdb reworked the public reads: Q25 trimming with fastp, MiXCR clone assembly, productive beta chains retained. Records with the same CDR3 protein are collapsed into one entry carrying the most frequent genes and DNA. None of the V and J calls come from the authors' own analysis; TCRdb made them. The sample data list roughly 510,000 distinct CDR3 sequences, and 35% to 50% of these were observed just once. About two fifths of the sample belongs to the ten largest clones.

The junction shows trimming of 4 bases on V and 4 bases on J, and the gene matches do not reach 14 bases of it. Reading the germline V gene gives CDR1 ENHRY and CDR2 SYGVKD. Counted from cysteine to phenylalanine, this CDR3 has 18 amino acids. Just CDR3 DNA is preserved here, 54 bases in frame from base 1. The chain is assembled from TRBV10-3 and TRBJ2-5, with 11 bases in between that match TRBD2. The specimen sequenced was peripheral blood or thyroid tissue (not recorded which). The source of this sequence is an adult woman with Graves' disease, either hyperthyroidism or ophthalmopathy (not recorded which). The DNA is TGTGCCATCAGTGCGGCTAGGGGGCTAGCGGGAGGTGGAGAGACCCAGTACTTC. It encodes CAISAARGLAGGGETQYF.